This T cell receptor beta chain is drawn from a study of response to subunit inactivated influenza vaccine. For this clonotype: Its antigen remains unknown.

Study results and caveats: There was a suggestion from the authors that each seasonal influenza vaccination recruits few new T cells.

TCRdb reprocessed the RT-PCR reads via MiXCR and lists one record per CDR3 protein. The sample records roughly 500,000 distinct CDR3 sequences, roughly 25% being singletons. Germline-derived CDR1 and CDR2 are DFQATT and SNEGSKA (reference sequence). The CDR3 extends over 17 amino acids. With V trimmed by 2 bases and J by 0 bases, 6 bases remained unmatched. V and J are TRBV20-1 and TRBJ2-2, with 10 bases lining up with TRBD2. Sequences were derived from CD4+ T cells sorted from PBMCs, sampled around 5 days after vaccination. The clonotype comes from a man aged 50-60 years who received an inactivated influenza vaccine. CDR3 sequence: CSARSLAGAANTGELFF. CDR3 bases: TGCAGTGCTAGAAGCCTAGCGGGAGCGGCGAACACCGGGGAGCTGTTTTTT.